Listed here are 27 T cell receptor beta chains from one sample, sequenced in a study of human T cells and chemical hapten exposure. Time point indicated: patch test 1, 2 weeks after DPC sensitization. Regarding treatment: therapeutic diphenylcyclopropenone sensitization with weekly scalp DPC. TCRdb passed the RACE reads through MiXCR, listing each CDR3 protein once. The sample yields over 85,000 distinct CDR3 sequences, over 10% seen once. This material consisted of whole blood, taken in connection with sensitization to the hapten diphenylcyclopropenone (DPC). These receptors all stem from a woman between 40 and 50 years old with alopecia areata. Some clones in this sample may be carry-over from other donors' samples.

The DNA of the CDR3 is TGCGCCAGCAGCCATGCCGGGACAGTAAATTCACCCCTCCACTTT. It translates to CASSHAGTVNSPLHF. The V call is TRBV4-1, the J call TRBJ1-6; 7 bases fit TRBD1. Per germline, CDR1 MGHRA and CDR2 YSYEKL. V was clipped by 3 bases and J by 7 bases; unmatched bases: 6. The CDR3 extends over 15 amino acids.

The J gene is TRBJ1-5, the V gene TRBV7-2, with D hard to call. Trimming pared 4 bases from V and 6 bases from J, leaving 10 bases between. The germline CDR1 and CDR2 sequences are SGHTA and FQGNSA. The CDR3 is 13 amino acids. The CDR3 DNA is TGTGCCAGCAGCTCCGGAATTGGTCAGCCCCAGCATTTT. Translation gives CASSSGIGQPQHF.

In its sample, this clonotype was seen a few times. This chain links TRBV18 with TRBJ1-1; D is uncertain. Per the germline V gene, CDR1 is KGHSH and CDR2 is LQKENI. The CDR3 consists of 14 residues. Trimming stripped 4 bases from V and 1 base from J, with 10 bases between. The CDR3 sequence: CASSLINGNTEAFF. In nucleotides, the CDR3 is TGTGCCAGCTCACTGATAAATGGGAACACTGAAGCTTTCTTT.

The chain uses TRBV7-8 and TRBJ2-7; D call uncertain. The CDR3 contains 13 residues. The germline CDR1 and CDR2 sequences are SGHVS and FQNEAQ. Trimming pared 5 bases from V and 1 base from J, leaving 9 bases between. The CDR3 is CASSLWSSYEQYF. The CDR3 bases are TGTGCCAGCAGCCTGTGGTCTTCCTACGAGCAGTACTTC.

This clonotype has only a few counts. The V gene is TRBV20-1, the J gene TRBJ2-1; D is undetermined. Germline V gene lookup returns CDR1 DFQATT and CDR2 SNEGSKA (reference sequence). The CDR3 contains 16 residues. Trimming took off 6 bases at V and 0 bases at J, with 18 bases between the two ends. The chain's CDR3 is CSARRLGEGSYNEQFF. The DNA for the CDR3 is TGCAGTGCCCGCCGGCTTGGGGAAGGCTCCTACAATGAGCAGTTCTTC.

This clonotype was observed at least ten times. The chain is built from TRBV12-3 or TRBV12-4 and TRBJ1-2, with 8 bases matching TRBD1. After removal of 7 bases from V and 6 bases from J, the junction contained 7 bases not matched to a gene. This CDR3 is built from 13 residues. As DNA, the CDR3 is TGTGCCAGCAACAGACAGGGGATTGATGGCTACACCTTC. As protein: CASNRQGIDGYTF.

The chain carries TRBV18 and TRBJ2-2; 7 bases line up with TRBD2. The CDR3 loop spans 15 amino acids. In germline, CDR1 is KGHSH, CDR2 LQKENI. V trimming: 3 bases; J trimming: 1 base; junction bases outside the gene matches: 2. CDR3 region: CASSPPGGNTGELFF. The CDR3 nucleotides are TGTGCCAGCTCACCCCCGGGGGGGAACACCGGGGAGCTGTTTTTT.

The V and J genes are TRBV28 and TRBJ2-7, with 9 positions matching TRBD2. CDR3 length: 15 amino acids. Germline lookup yields CDR1 MDHEN and CDR2 SYDVKM. The V gene end was trimmed by 7 bases and the J gene end by 4 bases; junction bases not matched to a gene: 11. CDR3 sequence (DNA): TGTGCCAGCACCTTGGATCTAGCGGGACCGTACGAGCAGTACTTC. Its protein product is CASTLDLAGPYEQYF.

The chain joins TRBV20-1 to TRBJ1-1; no definite D call. This CDR3 region has 9 residues. Germline-derived CDR1 and CDR2 are DFQATT and SNEGSKA (reference sequence). Trimming removed 7 bases from V and 5 bases from J, with 5 bases in between. CDR3 bases: TGCAGTGGGAGGACTGAAGCTTTCTTT. Translated: CSGRTEAFF.

V gene TRBV19 combines with J gene TRBJ2-5; D is possibly TRBD2 (6 bases). Trimming took off 3 bases at V and 5 bases at J, with 10 bases between the two ends. Germline V gene sequence: CDR1 LNHDA, CDR2 SQIVND (reference sequence). The length of the CDR3 is 13 residues. CDR3 in DNA: TGTGCCAGTAGTATTGGAGGGGATGAGACCCAGTACTTC. This translates into CASSIGGDETQYF. Complete variable domain (other parts from reference TRBV19 and TRBJ2-5): DGGITQSPKYLFRKEGQNVTLSCEQNLNHDAMYWYRQDPGQGLRLIYYSQIVNDFQKGDIAEGYSVSREKKESFPLTVTSAQKNPTAFYLCASSIGGDETQYFGPGTRLLVL.

This clonotype was seen many times. The chain employs TRBV29-1 and TRBJ1-2; D unclear. The CDR3 is 13 amino acids. V lost 4 bases, J lost 0 bases, and 9 bases lay in between. Germline values: CDR1 SQVTM, CDR2 ANQGSEA. This CDR3 reads CSVGDRTNYGYTF. In DNA form, the CDR3 reads TGCAGCGTTGGAGATCGGACTAACTATGGCTACACCTTC. Variable domain in full (rest from reference TRBV29-1 and TRBJ1-2): SAVISQKPSRDICQRGTSLTIQCQVDSQVTMMFWYRQQPGQSLTLIATANQGSEATYESGFVIDKFPISRPNLTFSTLTVSNMSPEDSSIYLCSVGDRTNYGYTFGSGTRLTVV.

The gene calls are TRBV9 and TRBJ2-2; D not certain. The CDR3 has 15 amino acids. Germline assignment: CDR1 SGDLS and CDR2 YYNGEE. V was trimmed by 1 base and J by 1 base, leaving 8 bases between them. The CDR3 sequence is CASSVTGLNTGELFF. CDR3 in DNA: TGTGCCAGCAGCGTAACGGGCCTGAACACCGGGGAGCTGTTTTTT.

The rearrangement links TRBV11-2 to TRBJ2-4; no clear D. In germline, CDR1 is SGHAT, CDR2 FQNNGV. The CDR3 runs to 15 residues. Trimming left V 3 bases short and J 1 base short, with 10 bases between. The CDR3 region is CASSFAGSAKNIQYF. The CDR3 nucleotides read TGTGCCAGCAGCTTCGCCGGGTCCGCCAAAAACATTCAGTACTTC. Together with reference TRBV11-2 and TRBJ2-4, the CDR3 gives the full variable domain: EAGVAQSPRYKIIEKRQSVAFWCNPISGHATLYWYQQILGQGPKLLIQFQNNGVVDDSQLPKDRFSAERLKGVDSTLKIQPAKLEDSAVYLCASSFAGSAKNIQYFGAGTRLSVL.

This clonotype has a handful of counts. The CDR3 spells CASSFPGSQPQHF. The CDR3 DNA is TGTGCCAGCAGCTTTCCAGGGAGCCAGCCCCAGCATTTT. This chain uses TRBV7-2 with TRBJ1-5; a possible D gene is TRBD1 (5 bases). The CDR3 is 13 amino acids. Trimming shortened V by 3 bases and J by 7 bases, and 10 bases separated the two germline ends. Germline V lookup: CDR1 SGHTA, CDR2 FQGNSA.

This chain connects TRBV5-1 to TRBJ2-1; 7 nucleotides match TRBD2. Trimming at V came to 4 bases and at J to 7 bases, leaving 5 bases not matched to a gene. The CDR3 consists of 13 residues. Looked up from germline, CDR1 is SGHRS and CDR2 is YFSETQ. Here the CDR3 reads CASSRDYQNEQFF. For the CDR3, the DNA is TGCGCCAGCAGCCGGGACTACCAAAATGAGCAGTTCTTC.

The chain combines TRBV4-3 with TRBJ2-3, with 9 positions matching TRBD2. The CDR3 has 16 residues. The trim removed 1 base at V and 0 bases at J, leaving 2 bases unmatched. Germline V gives CDR1 LGHNA, CDR2 YSLEER. CDR3: CASSQVTSGSTDTQYF. The CDR3 DNA reads TGCGCCAGCAGCCAAGTAACTAGCGGGAGCACAGATACGCAGTATTTT.

This clonotype was counted a few times. In nucleotides, the CDR3 is TGTGCCAGCGCCGGACCAAGCAATCAGCCCCAGCATTTT. This encodes CASAGPSNQPQHF. V is TRBV6-2 or TRBV6-3 and J is TRBJ1-5; no clear D gene. V gave up 8 bases and J gave up 1 base, with 9 bases separating them. The CDR3 is 13 amino acids. The germline V gene has CDR1 MNHEY and CDR2 SVGEGT.

This clonotype was seen a few times. The chain joins TRBV5-6 to TRBJ2-2; D unresolved. CDR1 is SGHDT, CDR2 YYEEEE, per germline. The V gene lost 0 bases and the J gene lost 5 bases, with 11 bases spanning the gap. The CDR3 length is 15 residues. The CDR3 bases are TGTGCCAGCAGCTTGGGACGAGCCAGGACCGGGGAGCTGTTTTTT. Amino acids: CASSLGRARTGELFF.

This clonotype was observed a few times. This rearrangement joins TRBV6-2 or TRBV6-3 to TRBJ2-3; D might be TRBD1 or TRBD2, each matching 6 bases. Per germline, CDR1 MNHEY and CDR2 SVGEGT. V was shortened by 2 bases and J by 2 bases, with 14 bases between the two germline ends. The CDR3 is 16 residues long. For the CDR3, the DNA is TGTGCCAGCAGTTACCCCCTATCGGGGGCCACAGATACGCAGTATTTT. Amino acids: CASSYPLSGATDTQYF.

In this sample, this clonotype turned up a few times. The V call is TRBV4-1, the J call TRBJ2-1, with D tentatively TRBD2 (5 bases). Per the germline V gene, CDR1 is MGHRA and CDR2 is YSYEKL. V was cut by 3 bases and J by 2 bases, with 14 bases left in between. This CDR3 has 16 residues. CDR3 DNA sequence: TGCGCCAGCAGCCATCCCGGACGGGATCCCTACAATGAGCAGTTCTTC. It translates to CASSHPGRDPYNEQFF.

In this sample, this clonotype turned up a few times. The V and J genes are TRBV6-1 and TRBJ2-1; no clear D gene. Germline CDR1 is MNHNS and CDR2 is SASEGT. This CDR3 is 14 amino acids long. Trimming took off 2 bases at V and 7 bases at J, with 12 bases between the two ends. CDR3 DNA: TGTGCCAGCAGTGAAAACGGACCCAGGAATGAGCAGTTCTTC. Translation: CASSENGPRNEQFF.

There are many counts of this clonotype. CDR3 DNA sequence: TGTGCCAGCAGATCCGGGGCTACCTACGAGCAGTACTTC. Translating it yields CASRSGATYEQYF. The chain is built from TRBV12-3 or TRBV12-4 and TRBJ2-7; tentatively, D is TRBD1 or TRBD2 (5 bases each). CDR3 length equals 13 residues. V lost 6 bases and J 2 bases, leaving 11 bases between the germline ends.

On this clonotype itself: An end of the junction does not agree with germline; a read error may underlie this. The chain recombines TRBV2 with TRBJ2-5; D might be TRBD1 (6 bases). Per germline, CDR1 SNHLY and CDR2 FYNNEI. The CDR3 totals 11 residues. For the CDR3, the DNA is TGTGCCAGCAGTGAAGCGCACAGGGTGAACTTC. It is translated as CASSEAHRVNF.

For the CDR3, the DNA is TGTGCCAGCAGTACTAGCGGGAGGGTGCCCGGGGAGCTGTTTTTT. Protein sequence: CASSTSGRVPGELFF. The gene calls are TRBV6-1 and TRBJ2-2, with 13 bases identical to TRBD2. V shed 5 bases and J 6 bases; nucleotides not matched to a gene: 3. The CDR3 totals 15 residues. CDR1 is MNHNS and CDR2 is SASEGT in the germline V gene.

J is TRBJ2-3 and V is TRBV5-4; 10 bases align to TRBD2. Germline CDR1 is SGHNT and CDR2 is YYREEE (reference sequence). The CDR3 has 20 amino acids. Trimming at V came to 4 bases and at J to 0 bases, leaving 17 bases not matched to a gene. The CDR3 DNA follows: TGTGCCAGCAGCAGGAAATGGGGGACTAGCGCTCGTTCTAGCACAGATACGCAGTATTTT. Its translation is CASSRKWGTSARSSTDTQYF. The complete variable domain, with remaining parts taken from reference TRBV5-4 and TRBJ2-3, reads ETGVTQSPTHLIKTRGQQVTLRCSSQSGHNTVSWYQQALGQGPQFIFQYYREEENGRGNFPPRFSGLQFPNYSSELNVNALELDDSALYLCASSRKWGTSARSSTDTQYFGPGTRLTVL.

This clonotype was recorded once. The genes are TRBV9 and TRBJ2-7, with D unresolved. V lost 0 bases and J lost 3, with 13 bases in between. Germline V gives CDR1 SGDLS, CDR2 YYNGEE. This CDR3 spans 15 amino acids. CDR3 sequence reads: CASSVGPTGFYEQYF. The CDR3 DNA follows: TGTGCCAGCAGCGTAGGCCCGACCGGATTCTACGAGCAGTACTTC.

This clonotype was observed a few times. The rearrangement links TRBV4-2 to TRBJ2-7, with a possible D match to TRBD1 (5 bases). V gave up 0 bases and J gave up 1 base, with 13 bases separating them. From germline, CDR1 is LGHNA and CDR2 YNFKEQ. The CDR3 has 16 residues. The CDR3, as DNA: TGTGCCAGCAGCCAAGATTTCGGCAGGGCGTCCTACGAGCAGTACTTC. This translates into CASSQDFGRASYEQYF.